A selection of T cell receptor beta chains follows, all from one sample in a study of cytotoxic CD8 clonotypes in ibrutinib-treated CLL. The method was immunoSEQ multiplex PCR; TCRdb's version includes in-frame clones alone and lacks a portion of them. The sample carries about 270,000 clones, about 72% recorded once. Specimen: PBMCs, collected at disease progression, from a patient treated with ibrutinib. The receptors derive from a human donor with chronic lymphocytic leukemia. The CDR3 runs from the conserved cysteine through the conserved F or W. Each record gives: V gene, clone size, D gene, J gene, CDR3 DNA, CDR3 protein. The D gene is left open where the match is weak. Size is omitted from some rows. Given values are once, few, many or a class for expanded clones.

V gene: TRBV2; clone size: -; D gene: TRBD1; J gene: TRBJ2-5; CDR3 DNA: TGTGCCAGCAGCAGGGACAGGGTGGAGACCCAGTACTTC; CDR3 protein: CASSRDRVETQYF
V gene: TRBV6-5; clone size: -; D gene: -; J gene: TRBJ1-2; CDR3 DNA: TGTGCCAGCAGCACAGGGACTGGCTATGGCTACACCTTC; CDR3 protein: CASSTGTGYGYTF
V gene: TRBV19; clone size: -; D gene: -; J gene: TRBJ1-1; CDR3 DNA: TGTGCCAGTAGTAGTGGGTTGAACACTGAAGCTTTCTTT; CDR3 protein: CASSSGLNTEAFF
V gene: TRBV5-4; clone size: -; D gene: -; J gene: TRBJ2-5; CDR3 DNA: TGTGCCAGCAGCTTGGTTGCTAGCTGGGGCCCAGAGACCCAGTACTTC; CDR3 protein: CASSLVASWGPETQYF
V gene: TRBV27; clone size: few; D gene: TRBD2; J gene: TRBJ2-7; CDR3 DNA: TGTGCCAGCAGTTACAGACTAGCGGGTCCCTACGAGCAGTACTTC; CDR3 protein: CASSYRLAGPYEQYF
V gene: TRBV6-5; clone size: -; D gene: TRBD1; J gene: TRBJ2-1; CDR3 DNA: TGTGCCAGCAAGACAGGGCTGGGCGGGAATGAGCAGTTCTTC; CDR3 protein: CASKTGLGGNEQFF
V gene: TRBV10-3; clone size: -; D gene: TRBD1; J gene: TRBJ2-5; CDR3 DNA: TGTGCCATCAGTGTCGGAGACAGGGGGGAGACCCAGTACTTC; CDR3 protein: CAISVGDRGETQYF
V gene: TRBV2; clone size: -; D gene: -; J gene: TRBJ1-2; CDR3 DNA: TGTGCCAGCAGTAACGGGCCCCATTCACACTATGGCTACACCTTC; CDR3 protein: CASSNGPHSHYGYTF
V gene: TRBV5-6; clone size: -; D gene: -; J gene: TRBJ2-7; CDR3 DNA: TGTGCCAGCAGCTTGGTATGGGAACCGTCCTACGAGCAGTACTTC; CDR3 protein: CASSLVWEPSYEQYF
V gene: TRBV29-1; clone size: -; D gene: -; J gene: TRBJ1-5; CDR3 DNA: TGCAGCGTAGAGGGAGGGGAGGGCAATCAGCCCCAGCATTTT; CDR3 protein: CSVEGGEGNQPQHF
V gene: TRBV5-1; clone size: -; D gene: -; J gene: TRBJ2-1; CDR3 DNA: TGCGCCAGCAGCTTGGAGCCCGGGGGGCCTCGCAATGAGCAGTTCTTC; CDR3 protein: CASSLEPGGPRNEQFF
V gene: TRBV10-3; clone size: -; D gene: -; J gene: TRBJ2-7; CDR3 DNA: TGTGCCATCAGTGCGGTACTGACCCCCTCCTACGAGCAGTACTTC; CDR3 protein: CAISAVLTPSYEQYF
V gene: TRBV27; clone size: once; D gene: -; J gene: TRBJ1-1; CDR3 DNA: TGTGCCAGCAGTTTACGGGGGATGAACACTGAAGCTTTCTTT; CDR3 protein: CASSLRGMNTEAFF
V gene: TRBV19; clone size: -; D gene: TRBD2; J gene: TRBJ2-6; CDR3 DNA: TGTGCCAGTAGTATTGCGGGAGCCTCTGGGGCCAACGTCCTGACTTTC; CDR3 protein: CASSIAGASGANVLTF
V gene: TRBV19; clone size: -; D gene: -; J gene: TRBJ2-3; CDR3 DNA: TGTGCCAGTAGTATTGGGGCTCGCCCCACAGATACGCAGTATTTT; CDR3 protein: CASSIGARPTDTQYF
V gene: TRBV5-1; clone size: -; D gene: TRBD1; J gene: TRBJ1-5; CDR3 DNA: TGCGCCAGCAGCGCGTCGACAGGGACGAATCAGCCCCAGCATTTT; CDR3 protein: CASSASTGTNQPQHF
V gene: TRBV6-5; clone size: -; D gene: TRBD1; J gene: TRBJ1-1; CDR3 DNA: TGTGCCAGCAGCAAGCCGGGACAGGGGAACACTGAAGCTTTCTTT; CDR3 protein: CASSKPGQGNTEAFF
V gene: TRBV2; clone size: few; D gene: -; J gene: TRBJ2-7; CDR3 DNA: TGTGCACTTCTTCGAGACAGCTACGAGCAGTACTTC; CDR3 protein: CALLRDSYEQYF
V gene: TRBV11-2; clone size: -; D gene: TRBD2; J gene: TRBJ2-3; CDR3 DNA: TGTGCCAGCAGCTTAAGCGGGACCCTACCAGATACGCAGTATTTT; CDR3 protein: CASSLSGTLPDTQYF
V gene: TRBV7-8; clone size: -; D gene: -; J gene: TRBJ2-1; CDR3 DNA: TGTGCCAGCAGCTTCCGGCAGAACCACAATGAGCAGTTCTTC; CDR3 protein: CASSFRQNHNEQFF
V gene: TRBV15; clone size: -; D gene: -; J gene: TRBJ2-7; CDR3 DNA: TGTGCCACCAGCAGAGATCTAGGGGTCAGCTCCTACGAGCAGTACTTC; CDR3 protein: CATSRDLGVSSYEQYF
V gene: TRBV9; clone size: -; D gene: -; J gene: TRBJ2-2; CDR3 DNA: TGTGCCAGCAGCGAACCAGCGTCCGGGACTTCAGGAAACACCGGGGAGCTGTTTTTT; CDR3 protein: CASSEPASGTSGNTGELFF
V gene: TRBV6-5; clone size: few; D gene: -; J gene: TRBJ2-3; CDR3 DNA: TGTGCCAGCAGTTGGTCTAGTGGGTATACGCAGTATTTT; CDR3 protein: CASSWSSGYTQYF
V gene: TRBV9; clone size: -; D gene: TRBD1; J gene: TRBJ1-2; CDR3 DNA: TGTGCCAGCAGCCCCCCGGGACAGCCAATTTATGGCTACACCTTC; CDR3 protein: CASSPPGQPIYGYTF
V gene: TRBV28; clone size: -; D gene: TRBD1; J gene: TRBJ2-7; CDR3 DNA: TGTGCCAGCAGTTATAGGGGGCTCCACTCCTACGAGCAGTACTTC; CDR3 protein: CASSYRGLHSYEQYF
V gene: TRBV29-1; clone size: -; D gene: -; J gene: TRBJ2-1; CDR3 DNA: TGCAGCGTTGAAGAGGGGGCGGGAGTAAATGAGCAGTTCTTC; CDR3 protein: CSVEEGAGVNEQFF
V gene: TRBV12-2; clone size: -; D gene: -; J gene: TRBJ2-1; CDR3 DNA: TGTGCAAGTCGCTTAGTCCAAGGGGGCCCCACAACTTTCTACAATGAGCAGTTCTTC; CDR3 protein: CASRLVQGGPTTFYNEQFF
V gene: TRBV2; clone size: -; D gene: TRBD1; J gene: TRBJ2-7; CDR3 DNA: TGTGCCAGCAGGGAGACAGGGGACGAGCAGTACTTC; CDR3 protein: CASRETGDEQYF
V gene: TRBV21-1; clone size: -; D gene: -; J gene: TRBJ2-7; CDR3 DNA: TGTGCCAGCAGCTTACAGGGGAGGGGCTACGAGCAGTACTTC; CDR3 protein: CASSLQGRGYEQYF
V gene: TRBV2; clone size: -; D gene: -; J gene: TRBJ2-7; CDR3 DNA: TGTGCCAGCATGGGGGCTCCGGGACGCTTGAATAGCTCCTACGAGCAGTACTTC; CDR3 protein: CASMGAPGRLNSSYEQYF
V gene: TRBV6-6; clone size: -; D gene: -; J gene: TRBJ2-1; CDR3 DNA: TGTGCCAGCAGTTACCGGGGACTCTACAATGAGCAGTTCTTC; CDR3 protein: CASSYRGLYNEQFF
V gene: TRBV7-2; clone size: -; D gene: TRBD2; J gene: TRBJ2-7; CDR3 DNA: TGTGCCAGCAGCTTAGTTAGCGGGATGGACGAGCAGTACTTC; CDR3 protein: CASSLVSGMDEQYF
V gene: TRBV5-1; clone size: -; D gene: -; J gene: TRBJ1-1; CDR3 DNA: TGCGCCAGCAGCTTAAAGGGGAACACTGAAGCTTTCTTT; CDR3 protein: CASSLKGNTEAFF
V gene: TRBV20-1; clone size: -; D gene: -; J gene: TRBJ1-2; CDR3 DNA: TGCAGTGCCCTTATCTACACCTTC; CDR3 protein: CSALIYTF
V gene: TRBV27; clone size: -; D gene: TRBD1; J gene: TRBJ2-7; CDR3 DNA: TGTGCCAGCAGAAGATTTCAGGGGGCGTACGAGCAGTACTTC; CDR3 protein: CASRRFQGAYEQYF
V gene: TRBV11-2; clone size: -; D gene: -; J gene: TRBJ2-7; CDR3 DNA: TGTGCCAGCAGCTTAGACGGGGCGCTGTACGAGCAGTACTTC; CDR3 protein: CASSLDGALYEQYF
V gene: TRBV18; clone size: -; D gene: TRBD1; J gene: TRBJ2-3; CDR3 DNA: TGTGCCAGCTCACCCGGGACAGGGAGACCAGATACGCAGTATTTT; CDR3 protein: CASSPGTGRPDTQYF
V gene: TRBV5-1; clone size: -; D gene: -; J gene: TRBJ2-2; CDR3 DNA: TGCGCCAGCAGCCCGGGACCCCTGGGCACCGGGGAGCTGTTTTTT; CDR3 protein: CASSPGPLGTGELFF
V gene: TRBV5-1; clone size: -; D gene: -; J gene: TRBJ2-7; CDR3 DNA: TGCGCCAGCAGCTTGGGGCGGTTCGGGGGCGGGGAGCAGTACTTC; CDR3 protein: CASSLGRFGGGEQYF
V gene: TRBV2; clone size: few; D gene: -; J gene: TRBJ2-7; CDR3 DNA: TGTGCCAGCAGTGAAGTGGGCCGACCCTACGAGCAGTACTTC; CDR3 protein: CASSEVGRPYEQYF
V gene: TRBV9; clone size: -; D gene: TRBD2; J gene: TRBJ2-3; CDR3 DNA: TGTGCCAGCAGCACGCCGGGACTAGCGGTCGAGGATACGCAGTATTTT; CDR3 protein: CASSTPGLAVEDTQYF
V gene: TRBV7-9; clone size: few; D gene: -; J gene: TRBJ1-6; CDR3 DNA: TGTGCCAGCAGCTCTACAGGATCTTATAATTCACCCCTCCACTTT; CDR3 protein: CASSSTGSYNSPLHF